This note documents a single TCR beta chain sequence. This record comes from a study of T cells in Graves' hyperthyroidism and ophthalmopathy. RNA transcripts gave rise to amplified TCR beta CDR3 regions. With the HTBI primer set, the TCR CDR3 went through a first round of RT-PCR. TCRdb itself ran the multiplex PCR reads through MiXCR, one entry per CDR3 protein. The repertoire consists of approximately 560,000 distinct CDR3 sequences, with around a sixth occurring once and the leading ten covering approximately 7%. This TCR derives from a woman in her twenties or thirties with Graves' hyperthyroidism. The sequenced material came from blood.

The CDR3 reads CSASGGGRGQYF. CDR3 nucleotides: TGCAGTGCTAGTGGTGGAGGCAGGGGGCAGTACTTC. V and J are TRBV20-1 and TRBJ2-7, with a tentative D call TRBD1 (6 bases). CDR3 size: 12 residues. Germline CDR1 is DFQATT and CDR2 is SNEGSKA (reference sequence). V lost 3 bases and J lost 9, with 15 bases in between.